This T cell receptor beta chain was identified in a study of CD8+CD57+ T cells in acquired aplastic anemia. This clonotype was counted once. No antigen is known for it. CDR3 and TCR beta VDJ profiling relied on genomic DNA as the template. MiXCR, run by TCRdb on the reads, gives a single entry per CDR3 protein. The sample contains about 190,000 distinct CDR3 sequences, approximately 50% of which appear only once. CDR1 and CDR2 from the germline V gene are SGDLS and YYNGEE. The CDR3 runs 16 residues. V lost 2 bases and J lost 6; bases outside the gene matches: 4. Study-level results: Patient and control CD8+ Simpson's diversity was not significantly different.

For sequencing, patients were chosen who had shown expansion of CD8+CD57+ cells by flow cytometry. The origin of this receptor is a human donor with aplastic anemia. This chain links TRBV9 with TRBJ1-6, with 11 bases lining up with TRBD1. Sequencing was done on a sample of sorted CD4+, CD8+, or CD8+CD57+ T cells (not recorded which) from PBMCs. DNA for the CDR3: TGTGCCAGCAGCGTGACCGGGACAGGGGGTAATTCACCCCTCCACTTT. Amino acids: CASSVTGTGGNSPLHF.